The sequence of this TCR beta chain was determined in a study of cytomegalovirus exposure and HLA in healthy donors. Study-level points and caveats: Later work showed greater clonal expansion in HLA-associated TCR beta chains than in equally common others. TCR beta V segments were, for the most part, productive about 87% or about 30% of the time in an earlier analysis. The HLA-A and HLA-B alleles of most subjects were reportedly predicted accurately from TCR beta sequences.

In this sample, this clone turned up once. As yet, its antigen is unknown. With 60 Vbeta and 13 Jbeta primers, the PCR was carried out. This table comes from immunoSEQ multiplex PCR, and its TCRdb copy is limited to in-frame clones, with some not included. The table lists about 190,000 clones, around four fifths of them singletons. Germline V gene data show CDR1 as SGHDN and CDR2 as FVKESK. This CDR3 region has 14 residues. The J segment lost 4 bases and the V segment lost 3 bases, leaving 5 bases of the junction unmatched. This chain links TRBV14 with TRBJ2-7, with 8 bases that match TRBD1. The clonotype was recovered from a woman aged 18-29 years in good health and CMV-seronegative. The sequencing input was PBMCs. The CDR3 loop is CASSHGQGGYEQYF. The CDR3 nucleotides are TGTGCCAGCAGCCACGGACAGGGTGGGTACGAGCAGTACTTC.